This T cell receptor (beta chain) emerged from a study of beta chain features in type 1 diabetes. Regarding the study as a whole: Naive, central memory and Treg TCRB repertoires seemed to resemble each other more closely in patients than they did in healthy donors. In every one of the four CD4+ subsets, TCRB CDR3s were moderately but significantly shorter in Type 1 diabetes patients. Patients and controls would be equally affected if PCR favored shorter templates. Possibly, sequencing cDNA over-represented cells that had high TCR expression levels.

The CDR3 has 13 amino acids. Per germline, CDR1 SGHAT and CDR2 FQNNGV. With 2 bases removed from V and 5 bases from J, the gap between germline ends came to 7 bases. This clone was recorded many times. Antigen: not known. All of the isolated RNA was reverse transcribed, so expressed TCRB transcripts were sequenced. Profiling relied on immunoSEQ multiplex PCR, and the TCRdb table lists in-frame clones only, not all of them. The repertoire has approximately 170,000 clones, 9% to 10% of them found once; the top ten carry over 2%. The TCR was taken from a woman aged 18-29 years in good health. The rearrangement uses TRBV11-2 and TRBJ2-4; D perhaps matches TRBD1 (6 bases). The sequenced sample consisted of central memory CD4+ T cells from blood. CDR3 residues: CASSLKGENIQYF. For the CDR3, the DNA is TGTGCCAGCAGCTTAAAGGGGGAAAACATTCAGTACTTC.